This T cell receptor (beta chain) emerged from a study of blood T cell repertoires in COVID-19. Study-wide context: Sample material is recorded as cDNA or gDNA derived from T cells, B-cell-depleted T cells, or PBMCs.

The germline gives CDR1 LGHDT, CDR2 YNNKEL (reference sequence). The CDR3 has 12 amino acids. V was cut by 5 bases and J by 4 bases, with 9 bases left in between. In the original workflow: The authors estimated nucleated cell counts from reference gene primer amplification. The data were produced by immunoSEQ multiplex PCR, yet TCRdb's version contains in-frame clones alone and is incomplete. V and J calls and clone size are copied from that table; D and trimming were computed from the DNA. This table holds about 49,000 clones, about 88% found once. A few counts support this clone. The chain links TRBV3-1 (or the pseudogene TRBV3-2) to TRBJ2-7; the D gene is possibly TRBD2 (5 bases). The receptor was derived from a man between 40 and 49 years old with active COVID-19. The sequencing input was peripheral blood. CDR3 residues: CASSSSGYEQYF. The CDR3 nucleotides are TGTGCCAGCAGCTCGTCGGGATACGAGCAGTACTTC.